This entry features one TCR beta chain sequence. Its antigen remains unidentified. Second-dose intervals of approximately 4 or approximately 12 weeks were pooled. These data are taken from a study of T cell responses to AZD1222 COVID-19 vaccine. Study-wide points: All repertoire sampling was performed exclusively after the peak T cell response.

The CDR3 is made up of 15 amino acids. V lost 4 bases and J lost 1; bases outside the gene matches: 5. Germline-derived CDR1 and CDR2 are LGHNA and YNFKEQ. Sequenced by immunoSEQ multiplex PCR; TCRdb stores in-frame clones only, minus some. The sample consists of about 88,000 clones, 85% to 90% of them appearing once. The sequence came from an adult who received the AZD1222 COVID-19 vaccine. The chain is built from TRBV4-2 and TRBJ1-2; 8 bases match TRBD1. Sequenced material: peripheral blood, taken 28 days after the second AZD1222 dose. CDR3 sequence: CASSPGQGNNYGYTF. The CDR3 nucleotides are TGTGCCAGCAGCCCAGGACAGGGCAATAACTATGGCTACACCTTC.